This TCR beta chain comes out of a study of blood T cell repertoires in COVID-19 (dated by TCRdb to about 2020). Describing the broader study: Samples covering the acute and convalescent phases of COVID-19 were provided by collaborators in the United States, Italy and Spain. Deeply sampled blood TCRbeta repertoires from subjects exposed to, actively infected with, or recovered from COVID-19 were included in the dataset. Sample metadata almost always included a de-identified subject ID, COVID-19 status, age in years and sex. Where available, HLA class I and class II types were obtained from metadata supplied by the sample provider rather than from assay-based typing. The samples were drawn from the first 160 participants of the ongoing ImmuneRACE study and from 1,254 subjects provided by 6 global collaborators. The material from the prospective study consisted of cDNA or gDNA derived from T cells, B-cell-depleted T cells, or PBMCs. The repertoires were released in a freely available public database meant as a resource for research on the immune response to SARS-CoV-2. What the research found in general, with its limitations: The amount of clinical and demographic metadata varied by source and participant and was provided uncurated.

The trim is 7 bases for V and 10 bases for J, with a gap of 14 bases between the germline ends. The CDR3 starts with the cysteine, ends with the phenylalanine, and has 12 residues. The retained sequence is limited to the CDR3, 36 bases, with the frame set at the first base. One collaborating source in Seattle enrolled patients while the patients were actively infected and followed the patients over time throughout the course of disease. Collaborating institutions collected whole blood in K2EDTA tubes following their own protocols. Collaborator samples were shipped for TCRbeta analysis as frozen whole blood, isolated PBMCs, or DNA extracted from either sample type. TCRbeta CDR3 regions were amplified from genomic DNA by means of the immunoSEQ Assay, a bias-controlled multiplex PCR. The authors' pipeline ran thus. The number of nucleated cells in each sample was estimated by amplification of reference gene primers within the assay. To quantify the absolute abundance of each unique TCRbeta CDR3 rearrangement, sequence reads were collapsed and filtered. Productive Simpson clonality was computed per sample as the square root of Simpson's diversity index over productive rearrangements. Sourced from immuneACCESS, this table was stored by TCRdb with only in-frame sequences that have V and J called. A share of the clones is absent; for the studies checked, an unresolved V gene accounts for under half, and the remainder has no known explanation. The D gene and trimming were derived from the DNA, and the V and J assignments and clone size from that table. The sample contains around 280,000 clones, nearly 90% of them found a single time. The ten largest clonotypes hold 8.5% to 14% of the sample.

This clone has just one count. Its antigen specificity is not known. No clone much larger than this one lies a single base away; base qualities are absent. Other nucleotide sequences from this sample produce the same CDR3. The receptor was derived from a woman in her twenties or thirties with COVID-19, enrolled during active disease. The rearranged chain carries TRBV12-3 or TRBV12-4 and TRBJ2-1, with TRBD2 as a weak D call on 6 bases. Input material: peripheral blood. For the CDR3, the sequence is CASTLFGGEQFF. Read as DNA, the sequence is TGTGCCAGCACCTTATTCGGAGGGGAGCAGTTCTTC.